These 2 T cell receptor beta chains came from one sample sequenced in a study of siplizumab effects on memory and regulatory T cells. Profiling relied on immunoSEQ multiplex PCR, and the TCRdb table lists in-frame clones only, not all of them. The sample includes about 100,000 clones, more than 90% of them seen just once. The sample taken for sequencing was CD4+ T cells sorted from blood. These receptor sequences come from a human donor in good health.

The gene calls are TRBV14 and TRBJ2-5; 7 bases agree with TRBD1. V gave up 4 bases and J gave up 5 bases; unmatched junction bases: 4. Germline V gene data show CDR1 as SGHDN and CDR2 as FVKESK. The CDR3 sequence is 13 residues long. Written as DNA, the CDR3 is TGTGCCAGCAGCCGTGGGACAGTTGAGACCCAGTACTTC. Translation gives CASSRGTVETQYF.

The chain has TRBV7-9 and TRBJ1-1; D is possibly TRBD1 (5 bases). Trimming took off 4 bases at V and 6 bases at J, with 21 bases between the two ends. There are 16 residues in the CDR3. The germline V gene has CDR1 SEHNR and CDR2 FQNEAQ (reference sequence). CDR3 region: CASSSNGQGMRAEAFF. CDR3 coding DNA: TGTGCCAGCAGCTCCAACGGGCAGGGAATGAGGGCTGAAGCTTTCTTT. The whole variable domain, remainder taken from reference TRBV7-9 and TRBJ1-1, is DTGVSQNPRHKITKRGQNVTFRCDPISEHNRLYWYRQTLGQGPEFLTYFQNEAQLEKSRLLSDRFSAERPKGSFSTLEIQRTEQGDSAMYLCASSSNGQGMRAEAFFGQGTRLTVV.